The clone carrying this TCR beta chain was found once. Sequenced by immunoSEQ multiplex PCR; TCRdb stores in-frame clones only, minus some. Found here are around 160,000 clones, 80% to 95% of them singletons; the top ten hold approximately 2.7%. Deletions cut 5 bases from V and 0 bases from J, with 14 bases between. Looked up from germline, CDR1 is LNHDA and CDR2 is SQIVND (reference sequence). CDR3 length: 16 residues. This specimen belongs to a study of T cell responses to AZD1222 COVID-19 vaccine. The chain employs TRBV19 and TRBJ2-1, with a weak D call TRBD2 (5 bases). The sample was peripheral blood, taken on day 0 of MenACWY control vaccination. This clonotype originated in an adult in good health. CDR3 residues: CASSPRTGNSYNEQFF. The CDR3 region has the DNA TGTGCCAGTAGTCCGCGGACGGGGAACTCCTACAATGAGCAGTTCTTC.